This is a list of T cell receptor beta chains from one sample in a study of OX40 agonist ivuxolimab in advanced cancers. Method: immunoSEQ multiplex PCR; TCRdb's copy keeps in-frame clones and lacks some. The sample has about 94,000 clones, approximately 95% seen once. Source: CD4+ or CD8+ T cells sorted from blood, taken in a trial of the OX40 agonist ivuxolimab. These receptors all stem from an adult with an advanced solid tumor such as melanoma, head and neck, liver or kidney cancer. Both conserved end residues are part of each CDR3. The D gene is left open where the match is weak. The size entry is marked missing in some rows and otherwise reads once, few, many or a size class.

d_call	clone_size	v_call	j_call	cdr3_aa	cdr3_nt
TRBD1	once	TRBV14	TRBJ1-2	CASSETGGGGYTF	TGTGCCAGCAGCGAGACAGGGGGGGGCGGCTACACCTTC
NA	NA	TRBV7-6	TRBJ1-3	CASSSTAVLTGNTIYF	TGTGCCAGCAGCTCGACAGCGGTACTTACTGGAAACACCATATATTTT
NA	NA	TRBV6-1	TRBJ1-3	CASSDGPPSSGNTIYF	TGTGCCAGCAGTGACGGACCGCCGAGCTCTGGAAACACCATATATTTT
NA	once	TRBV28	TRBJ1-2	CASTSGAGGPNYGYTF	TGTGCCAGCACCTCGGGGGCGGGGGGCCCCAACTATGGCTACACCTTC
NA	once	TRBV5-1	TRBJ2-1	CASSFRSEQFF	TGCGCCAGCAGCTTCAGGAGTGAGCAGTTCTTC
NA	once	TRBV27	TRBJ1-5	CASSWRAPGGYSNQPQHF	TGTGCCAGCAGTTGGCGGGCCCCTGGGGGTTATAGCAATCAGCCCCAGCATTTT
NA	NA	TRBV29-1	TRBJ1-2	CSARGGSVGYTF	TGCAGCGCGAGGGGGGGTTCGGTCGGCTACACCTTC
TRBD1	few	TRBV5-1	TRBJ2-2	CASRTGQGNTGELFF	TGCGCCAGCAGGACGGGACAGGGTAACACCGGGGAGCTGTTTTTT
NA	NA	TRBV30	TRBJ1-1	CAWSKSGGLSTEAFF	TGTGCCTGGAGTAAGAGCGGAGGATTGAGCACTGAAGCTTTCTTT
NA	NA	TRBV7-2	TRBJ2-5	CASTLNALGQETQYF	TGTGCCAGCACCCTTAATGCACTAGGACAAGAGACCCAGTACTTC
NA	NA	TRBV14	TRBJ2-7	CASSQDRENSYEQYF	TGTGCCAGCAGCCAAGACAGGGAAAACTCCTACGAGCAGTACTTC
NA	few	TRBV5-8	TRBJ1-5	CASSRDTYQPQHF	TGTGCCAGCAGCCGGGACACTTATCAGCCCCAGCATTTT
TRBD1	NA	TRBV5-1	TRBJ1-6	CASSWDSDRAREPLHF	TGCGCCAGCAGCTGGGACTCTGACAGGGCGCGGGAGCCCCTCCACTTT
NA	NA	TRBV4-3	TRBJ2-3	CASSQDTDGDTQYF	TGCGCCAGCAGCCAAGATACTGACGGGGATACGCAGTATTTT
TRBD1	NA	TRBV29-1	TRBJ1-2	CSVDGWGQGYTF	TGCAGCGTTGATGGGTGGGGACAGGGCTACACCTTC
NA	few	TRBV7-2	TRBJ1-1	CASSLTGNTEAFF	TGTGCCAGCAGCTTAACGGGGAACACTGAAGCTTTCTTT
NA	NA	TRBV7-2	TRBJ1-4	CASSLGPASTNEKLFF	TGTGCCAGCAGCTTAGGGCCGGCGTCAACTAATGAAAAACTGTTTTTT
TRBD1	NA	TRBV5-1	TRBJ2-1	CASSLADRTDNNEQFF	TGCGCCAGCAGCTTGGCGGACAGGACAGATAACAATGAGCAGTTCTTC
NA	NA	TRBV18	TRBJ2-7	CASSSGTGPYEQYF	TGTGCCAGCTCATCGGGGACGGGCCCCTACGAGCAGTACTTC
TRBD1	once	TRBV5-1	TRBJ1-1	CASTLYRGGNTEAFF	TGCGCCAGCACCCTATACAGGGGAGGGAACACTGAAGCTTTCTTT
TRBD2	NA	TRBV9	TRBJ2-5	CASSVATPTGLAGDLYQETQYF	TGTGCCAGCAGCGTAGCTACGCCGACTGGACTAGCGGGGGACCTCTATCAAGAGACCCAGTACTTC
NA	NA	TRBV15	TRBJ1-6	CATRGDQDSPLHF	TGTGCCACCAGAGGAGACCAGGATTCACCCCTCCACTTT
NA	few	TRBV7-2	TRBJ1-4	CASSRDGKLFF	TGTGCCAGCAGCCGTGACGGCAAACTGTTTTTT
TRBD2	NA	TRBV7-2	TRBJ2-1	CASSSEGTSLNEQFF	TGTGCCAGCAGCTCAGAGGGGACTAGCTTAAATGAGCAGTTCTTC
NA	NA	TRBV28	TRBJ1-3	CASSLPPSSSGNTIYF	TGTGCCAGCAGTCTGCCACCGTCGAGCTCTGGAAACACCATATATTTT
TRBD1	once	TRBV7-9	TRBJ1-2	CASSPTGQGARGYGYTF	TGTGCCAGCTCTCCGACGGGACAGGGGGCGCGCGGCTATGGCTACACCTTC
NA	NA	TRBV7-9	TRBJ1-4	CASSLAGRQNEKLFF	TGTGCCAGCAGCTTAGCTGGCAGGCAGAATGAAAAACTGTTTTTT